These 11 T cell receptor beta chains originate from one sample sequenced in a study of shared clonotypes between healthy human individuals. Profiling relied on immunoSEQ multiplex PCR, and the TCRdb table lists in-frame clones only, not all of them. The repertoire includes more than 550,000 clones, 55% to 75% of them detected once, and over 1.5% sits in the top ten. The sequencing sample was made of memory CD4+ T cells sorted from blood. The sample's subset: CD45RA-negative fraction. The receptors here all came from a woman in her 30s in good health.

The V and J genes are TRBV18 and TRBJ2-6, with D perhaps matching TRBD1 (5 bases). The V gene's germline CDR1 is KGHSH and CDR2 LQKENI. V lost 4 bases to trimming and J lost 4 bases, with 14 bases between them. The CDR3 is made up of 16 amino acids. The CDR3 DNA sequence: TGTGCCAGCTCACTCAGACAGCCGCAAGGGGCCAACGTCCTGACTTTC. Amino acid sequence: CASSLRQPQGANVLTF.

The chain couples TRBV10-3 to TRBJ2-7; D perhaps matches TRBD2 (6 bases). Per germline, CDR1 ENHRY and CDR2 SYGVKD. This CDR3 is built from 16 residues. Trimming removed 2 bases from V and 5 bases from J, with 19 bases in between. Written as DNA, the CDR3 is TGTGCCATCAGTGAGAGGCCCATCGGGAGTTCCAACGAGCAGTACTTC. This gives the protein CAISERPIGSSNEQYF.

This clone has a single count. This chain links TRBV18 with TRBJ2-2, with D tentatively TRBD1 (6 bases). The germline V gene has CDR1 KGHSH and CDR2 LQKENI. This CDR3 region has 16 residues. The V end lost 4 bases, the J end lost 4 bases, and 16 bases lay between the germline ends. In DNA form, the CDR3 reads TGTGCCAGCTCACGACGTTATGTGGACAGCACCGGGGAGCTGTTTTTT. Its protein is CASSRRYVDSTGELFF. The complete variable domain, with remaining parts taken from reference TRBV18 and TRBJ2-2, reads NAGVMQNPRHLVRRRGQEARLRCSPMKGHSHVYWYRQLPEEGLKFMVYLQKENIIDESGMPKERFSAEFPKEGPSILRIQQVVRGDSAAYFCASSRRYVDSTGELFFGEGSRLTVL.

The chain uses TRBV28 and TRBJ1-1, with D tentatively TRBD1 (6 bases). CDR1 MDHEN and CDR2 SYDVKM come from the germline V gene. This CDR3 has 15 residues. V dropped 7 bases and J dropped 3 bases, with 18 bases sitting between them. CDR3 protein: CASIRGGAEDTEAFF. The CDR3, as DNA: TGTGCCAGCATCAGAGGGGGGGCTGAGGACACTGAAGCTTTCTTT. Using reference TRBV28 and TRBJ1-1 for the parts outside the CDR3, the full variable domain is DVKVTQSSRYLVKRTGEKVFLECVQDMDHENMFWYRQDPGLGLRLIYFSYDVKMKEKGDIPEGYSVSREKKERFSLILESASTNQTSMYLCASIRGGAEDTEAFFGQGTRLTVV.

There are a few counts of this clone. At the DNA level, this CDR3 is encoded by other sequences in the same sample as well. This chain's CDR3 is CASSLANRNTEAFF. The CDR3 region has the DNA TGCGCCAGCAGCTTGGCAAATAGGAACACTGAAGCTTTCTTT. The gene calls are TRBV5-1 and TRBJ1-1, with D hard to call. Germline V CDR1 and CDR2: SGHRS, YFSETQ. This CDR3 has 14 amino acids. Trimming removed 0 bases at V and 1 base at J, with 7 bases between.

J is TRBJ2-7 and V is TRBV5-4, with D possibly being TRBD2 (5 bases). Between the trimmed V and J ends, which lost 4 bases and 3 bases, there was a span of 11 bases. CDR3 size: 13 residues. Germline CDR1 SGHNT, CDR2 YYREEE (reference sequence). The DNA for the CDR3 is TGTGCCAGCAGCAATGGCCGGGGCTACGAGCAGTACTTC. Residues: CASSNGRGYEQYF.

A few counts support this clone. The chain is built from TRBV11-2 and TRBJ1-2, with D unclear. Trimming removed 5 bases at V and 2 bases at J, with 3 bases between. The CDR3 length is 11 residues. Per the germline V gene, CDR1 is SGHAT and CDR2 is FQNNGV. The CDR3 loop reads CASSQNYGYTF. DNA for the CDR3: TGTGCCAGCAGCCAAAACTATGGCTACACCTTC.

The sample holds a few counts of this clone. DNA of the CDR3: TGTGCCTGGACAGGGGTTGACGGAAACACCATATATTTT. Protein product: CAWTGVDGNTIYF. The V gene is TRBV30, the J gene TRBJ1-3; perhaps TRBD1 as D (6 bases). Germline-derived CDR1 and CDR2 are GTSNPN and SVGIG (reference sequence). This CDR3 contains 13 residues. The V gene lost 4 bases and the J gene lost 4 bases, with 11 bases spanning the gap. Looking up the rest from reference TRBV30 and TRBJ1-3 gives the full variable domain: SQTIHQWPATLVQPVGSPLSLECTVEGTSNPNLYWYRQAAGRGLQLLFYSVGIGQISSEVPQNLSASRPQDRQFILSSKKLLLSDSGFYLCAWTGVDGNTIYFGEGSWLTVV.

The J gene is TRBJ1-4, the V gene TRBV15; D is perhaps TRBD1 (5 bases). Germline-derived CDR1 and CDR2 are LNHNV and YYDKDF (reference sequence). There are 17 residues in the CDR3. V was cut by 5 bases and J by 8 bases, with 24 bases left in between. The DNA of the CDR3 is TGTGCCACCAGCCCCCCGGCGGGGCTCCAGGGAGGGGAAAAACTGTTTTTT. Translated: CATSPPAGLQGGEKLFF.

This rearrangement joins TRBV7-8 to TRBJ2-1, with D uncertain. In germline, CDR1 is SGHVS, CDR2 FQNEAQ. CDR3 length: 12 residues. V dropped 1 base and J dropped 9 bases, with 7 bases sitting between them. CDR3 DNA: TGTGCCAGCAGCTTAGGAAGAGGTGAGCAGTTCTTC. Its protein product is CASSLGRGEQFF.

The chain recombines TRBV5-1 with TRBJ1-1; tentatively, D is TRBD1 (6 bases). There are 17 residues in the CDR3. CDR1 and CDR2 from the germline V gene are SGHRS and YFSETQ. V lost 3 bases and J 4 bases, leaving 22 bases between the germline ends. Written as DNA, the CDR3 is TGCGCCAGCAGCTACCGTTTTCAGGGGAGGGAGGTCACTGAAGCTTTCTTT. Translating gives CASSYRFQGREVTEAFF.